This entry concerns a single TCR beta chain. CDR3 length: 15 residues. Deletions cut 7 bases from V and 2 bases from J, with 17 bases between. The V gene's germline CDR1 is SEHNR and CDR2 FQNEAQ (reference sequence). The assay was immunoSEQ multiplex PCR, and TCRdb's table has in-frame clones only and misses some. Here the sample spans 320,000 or so clones, 85% to 90% being singletons. Indicated treatment: approximately 18 received Ad26.COV2.S at low or high dose, single or two shots; 5 received placebo; per-sample allocation not given. Vaccine and placebo recipients were sampled on day 63 after the first injection. This entry is derived from a study of Ad26.COV2.S vaccination and SARS-CoV-2 variants.

The TCR sequence derives from a person aged 18-60 years who received the Ad26.COV2.S COVID-19 vaccine or a placebo. The chain joins TRBV7-9 to TRBJ2-5, with no clear D. The sequencing used peripheral blood, collected in a trial of Ad26.COV2.S vaccine versus placebo. The CDR3: CASTPWGSEQETQYF. In nucleotides, the CDR3 is TGTGCCAGCACCCCCTGGGGTTCAGAACAAGAGACCCAGTACTTC.